This TCR beta chain was identified during a study of T cells in Graves' hyperthyroidism and ophthalmopathy. TCR beta CDR3 regions were amplified from RNA. The HTBI primer set was used in a first-round RT-PCR of the TCR CDR3. TCRdb re-called the multiplex PCR reads through MiXCR, storing one row per CDR3 protein. Among about 620,000 distinct CDR3 sequences listed, 15% to 20% were seen once. The V gene end was trimmed by 6 bases and the J gene end by 6 bases; junction bases not matched to a gene: 11. This CDR3 has 16 amino acids. CDR1 and CDR2 (germline): SGHNT, YENEEA. Sequences were obtained from blood. This sequence originates from a woman in her twenties or thirties with Graves' hyperthyroidism. The chain combines TRBV11-3 with TRBJ2-2; the match to TRBD2 covers 9 bases. The CDR3: CASSPPGLANAGELFF. The CDR3 DNA sequence: TGTGCCAGCAGTCCTCCGGGACTAGCTAACGCCGGGGAGCTGTTTTTT.